The 10 T cell receptor beta chains presented below share a single source sample, sequenced in a study of cytomegalovirus exposure and HLA in healthy donors. Researchers ran the PCR with 60 Vbeta and 13 Jbeta primers. The table came from immunoSEQ multiplex PCR; TCRdb's copy has only in-frame clones and leaves some out. The sample lists some 160,000 clones, around a tenth occurring once. The specimen was PBMCs. These receptors all stem from a male donor in good health and CMV-seronegative.

This clone was seen a handful of times. The rearrangement links TRBV6-4 to TRBJ1-2; 11 positions agree with TRBD1. With 5 bases clipped from V and 7 bases from J, the junction kept 6 bases outside the gene matches. Germline assignment: CDR1 MRHNA and CDR2 SNTAGT. The CDR3 consists of 14 residues. CDR3: CASSPGTGGVGYTF. The CDR3 nucleotides read TGTGCCAGCAGTCCCGGGACAGGGGGTGTTGGCTACACCTTC.

The chain combines TRBV7-2 with TRBJ1-5; weak D call: TRBD1 (6 bases). With 5 bases removed from V and 3 bases from J, the gap between germline ends came to 14 bases. CDR3 length equals 15 residues. Germline loops: CDR1 SGHTA, CDR2 FQGNSA. CDR3 bases: TGTGCCAGCAGCAATGGACAGCCATACAATCAGCCCCAGCATTTT. It specifies CASSNGQPYNQPQHF.

This clone was seen a few times. CDR3 nucleotides: TGCGCCAGCAGTTCGCCTAAAGAGCCCAGGACAGGGGGGAATTCACCCCTCCACTTT. Translation: CASSSPKEPRTGGNSPLHF. The chain is built from TRBV5-1 and TRBJ1-6; TRBD1 matches at 10 bases. V dropped 5 bases and J dropped 7; count of bases not matched to a gene: 18. The CDR3 extends over 19 amino acids. Germline CDR1 SGHRS, CDR2 YFSETQ.

This clone has only a few counts. This sequence joins TRBV28 and TRBJ1-2; 7 bases line up with TRBD1. V gave up 8 bases and J gave up 1 base; unmatched junction bases: 10. CDR1 and CDR2 (germline): MDHEN, SYDVKM. The CDR3 sequence is 15 residues long. The CDR3 DNA follows: TGTGCCAGCCAAGACAAGACAGGGTTTAACTATGGCTACACCTTC. It encodes CASQDKTGFNYGYTF.

The chain combines TRBV9 with TRBJ2-5; perhaps TRBD2 as D (5 bases). This CDR3 is built from 13 residues. The V end was cut by 1 base, the J end by 3 bases, with 7 bases between. CDR1 is SGDLS, CDR2 YYNGEE, per germline. CDR3 protein: CASSVSGKETQYF. CDR3 nucleotide sequence: TGTGCCAGCAGCGTAAGCGGAAAAGAGACCCAGTACTTC.

This rearrangement joins TRBV2 to TRBJ2-5; TRBD1 is a possible D gene (6 bases). The CDR3 length is 14 residues. V shed 6 bases and J shed 5 bases, with 16 bases lying between them. Looked up from germline, CDR1 is SNHLY and CDR2 is FYNNEI. CDR3 nucleotides: TGTGCCAGCAGGCTACAGGGCCCTATGGAGACCCAGTACTTC. Encoded protein: CASRLQGPMETQYF.

The V gene is TRBV9, the J gene TRBJ1-3; 9 bases align to TRBD1. This CDR3 spans 15 amino acids. Germline V gives CDR1 SGDLS, CDR2 YYNGEE. The J segment lost 0 bases and the V segment lost 7 bases, leaving 5 bases of the junction unmatched. The CDR3 is CASWTGAPSGNTIYF. DNA for the CDR3: TGTGCCAGCTGGACAGGGGCCCCCTCTGGAAACACCATATATTTT.

This chain joins TRBV7-9 and TRBJ2-2; perhaps TRBD2 as D (6 bases). This CDR3 region has 19 residues. With 1 base removed from V and 5 bases from J, the gap between germline ends came to 23 bases. CDR1 is SEHNR, CDR2 FQNEAQ, per germline (reference sequence). This CDR3 reads CASSLGAGRGDERTGELFF. Written as DNA, the CDR3 is TGTGCCAGCAGCTTAGGTGCGGGAAGAGGGGATGAAAGGACCGGGGAGCTGTTTTTT. The entire variable domain, with the rest obtained from reference TRBV7-9 and TRBJ2-2, is as follows: DTGVSQNPRHKITKRGQNVTFRCDPISEHNRLYWYRQTLGQGPEFLTYFQNEAQLEKSRLLSDRFSAERPKGSFSTLEIQRTEQGDSAMYLCASSLGAGRGDERTGELFFGEGSRLTVL.

This clone was seen a few times. The chain couples TRBV4-3 to TRBJ2-1, with 9 bases matching TRBD2. The CDR3 consists of 13 residues. V shed 7 bases, J shed 7 bases, and the junction held 5 bases outside the gene matches. Per germline, CDR1 LGHNA and CDR2 YSLEER. The CDR3 coding sequence is TGCGCCAGCAAGGCGGGGGGGAGGAATGAGCAGTTCTTC. Its protein is CASKAGGRNEQFF.

This clone was counted between two and nine times. The V call is TRBV5-4, the J call TRBJ2-2; D is unclear. Trimming shortened V by 3 bases and J by 6 bases, and 6 bases separated the two germline ends. This CDR3 has 12 residues. Looked up from germline, CDR1 is SGHNT and CDR2 is YYREEE (reference sequence). The CDR3 here is CASSSVSGELFF. The CDR3 DNA follows: TGTGCCAGCAGCTCTGTATCCGGGGAGCTGTTTTTT.